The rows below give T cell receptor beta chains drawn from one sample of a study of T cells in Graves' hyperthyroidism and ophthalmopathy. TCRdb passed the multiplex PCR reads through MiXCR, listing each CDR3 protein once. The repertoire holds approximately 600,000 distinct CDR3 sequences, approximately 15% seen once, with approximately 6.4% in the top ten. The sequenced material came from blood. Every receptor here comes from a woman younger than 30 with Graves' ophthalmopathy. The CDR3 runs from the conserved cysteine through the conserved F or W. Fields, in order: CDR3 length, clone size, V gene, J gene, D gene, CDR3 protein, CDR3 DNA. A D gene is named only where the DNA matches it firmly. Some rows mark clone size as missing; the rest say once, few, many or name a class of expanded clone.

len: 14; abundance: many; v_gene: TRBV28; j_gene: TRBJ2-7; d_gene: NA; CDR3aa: CASSYGGDPYEQYF; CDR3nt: TGTGCCAGCAGTTATGGGGGCGACCCCTACGAGCAGTACTTC
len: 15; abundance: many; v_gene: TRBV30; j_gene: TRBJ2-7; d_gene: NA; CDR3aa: CAWRETGRGQDEQYF; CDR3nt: TGTGCCTGGAGGGAAACAGGGCGAGGGCAGGACGAGCAGTACTTC
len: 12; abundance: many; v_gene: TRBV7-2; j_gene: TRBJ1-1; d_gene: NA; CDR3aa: CASRQTGTRAFF; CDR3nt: TGTGCCAGCAGGCAAACAGGGACTCGAGCTTTCTTT
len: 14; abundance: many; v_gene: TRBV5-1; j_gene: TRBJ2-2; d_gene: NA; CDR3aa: CASSLARGTGELFF; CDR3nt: TGCGCCAGCAGCTTGGCTCGGGGAACCGGGGAGCTGTTTTTT
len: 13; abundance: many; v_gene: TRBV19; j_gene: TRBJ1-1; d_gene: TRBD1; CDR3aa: CASRTGRNTEAFF; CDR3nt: TGTGCCAGTAGGACAGGGCGGAACACTGAAGCTTTCTTT
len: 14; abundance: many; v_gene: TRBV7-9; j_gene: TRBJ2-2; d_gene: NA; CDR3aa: CASSITGFTGELFF; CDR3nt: TGTGCCAGCAGCATTACAGGGTTCACCGGGGAGCTGTTTTTT
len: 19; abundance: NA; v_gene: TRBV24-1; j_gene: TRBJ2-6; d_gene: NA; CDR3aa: CATSDGRQGLSSGANVLTF; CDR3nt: TGTGCCACCAGTGATGGACGGCAGGGGCTTTCCTCTGGGGCCAACGTCCTGACTTTC
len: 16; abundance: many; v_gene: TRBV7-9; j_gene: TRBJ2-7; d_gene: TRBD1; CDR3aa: CASSAERDRGYYEQYF; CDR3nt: TGTGCCAGCAGCGCAGAACGGGACAGGGGTTACTACGAGCAGTACTTC
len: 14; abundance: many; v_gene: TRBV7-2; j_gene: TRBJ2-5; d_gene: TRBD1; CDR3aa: CASSSDRGWETQYF; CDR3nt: TGTGCCAGCAGCTCCGACAGGGGATGGGAGACCCAGTACTTC
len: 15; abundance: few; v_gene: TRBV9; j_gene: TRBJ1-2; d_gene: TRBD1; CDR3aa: CASSVGVGGSVGYTF; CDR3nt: TGTGCCAGCAGCGTAGGGGTAGGGGGCTCCGTTGGCTACACCTTC
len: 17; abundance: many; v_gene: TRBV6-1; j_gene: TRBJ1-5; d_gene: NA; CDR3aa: CASSGWRGSGSNQPQHF; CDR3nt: TGTGCCAGCAGTGGTTGGCGGGGGTCGGGTAGCAATCAGCCCCAGCATTTT
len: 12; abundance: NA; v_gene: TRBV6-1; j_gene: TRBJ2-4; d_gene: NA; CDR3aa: CASSVPGTDEYF; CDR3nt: TGTGCCAGCAGTGTCCCGGGCACAGATGAGTACTTC
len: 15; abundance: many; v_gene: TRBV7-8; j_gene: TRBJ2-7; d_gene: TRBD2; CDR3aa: CASSSFSGRVYEQYF; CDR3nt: TGTGCCAGCAGCTCCTTCTCCGGGAGGGTATACGAGCAGTACTTC
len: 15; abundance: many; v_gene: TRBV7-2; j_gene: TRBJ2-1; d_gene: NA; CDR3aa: CASQLRGGRYNEQFF; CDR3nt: TGTGCCAGCCAGTTACGGGGCGGACGGTACAATGAGCAGTTCTTC
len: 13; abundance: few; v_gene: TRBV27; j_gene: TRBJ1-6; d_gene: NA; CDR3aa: CASSFGRASILHF; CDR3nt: TGTGCCAGCAGTTTCGGCAGAGCTTCGATTCTCCACTTT
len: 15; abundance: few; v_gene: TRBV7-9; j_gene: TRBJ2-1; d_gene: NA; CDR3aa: CASSLAPYYRTEQFF; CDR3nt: TGTGCCAGCAGCTTAGCACCCTACTACAGGACCGAGCAGTTCTTC
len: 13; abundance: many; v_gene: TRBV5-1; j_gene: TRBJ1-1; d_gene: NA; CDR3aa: CASSGSQGTEAFF; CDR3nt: TGCGCCAGCAGCGGTAGTCAGGGGACTGAAGCTTTCTTT
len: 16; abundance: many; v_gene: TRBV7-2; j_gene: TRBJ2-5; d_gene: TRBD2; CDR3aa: CASSQGLAGGRETQYF; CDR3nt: TGTGCCAGCAGCCAGGGACTAGCGGGAGGAAGGGAGACCCAGTACTTC
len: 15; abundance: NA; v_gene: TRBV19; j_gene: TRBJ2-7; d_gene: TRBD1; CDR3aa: CASSIDTGGYYEQYF; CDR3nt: TGTGCCAGTAGTATAGACACAGGGGGCTATTACGAGCAGTACTTC
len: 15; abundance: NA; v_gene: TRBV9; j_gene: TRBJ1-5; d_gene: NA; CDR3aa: CASSSLGGSNQPQHF; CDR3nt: TGTGCCAGCAGCTCGCTCGGGGGTAGCAATCAGCCCCAGCATTTT
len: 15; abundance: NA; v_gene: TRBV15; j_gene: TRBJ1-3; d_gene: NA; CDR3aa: CATSNDPYSGNTIYF; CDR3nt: TGTGCCACCAGCAACGACCCTTACTCTGGAAACACCATATATTTT
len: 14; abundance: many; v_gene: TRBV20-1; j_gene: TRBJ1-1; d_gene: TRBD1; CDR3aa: CSAIQGARGTEAFF; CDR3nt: TGCAGTGCTATACAGGGGGCAAGAGGTACTGAAGCTTTCTTT
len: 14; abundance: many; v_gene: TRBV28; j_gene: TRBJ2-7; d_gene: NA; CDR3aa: CASSSTGTTEEQYF; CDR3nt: TGTGCCAGCAGTTCGACAGGGACTACGGAAGAGCAGTACTTC
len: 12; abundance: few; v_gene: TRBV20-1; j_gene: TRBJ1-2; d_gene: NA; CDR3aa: CSAREKTGGYTF; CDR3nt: TGCAGTGCTAGAGAAAAGACAGGCGGCTACACCTTC
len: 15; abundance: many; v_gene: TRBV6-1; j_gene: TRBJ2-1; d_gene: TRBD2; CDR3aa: CASSNSGRGYNEQFF; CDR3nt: TGTGCCAGCAGCAATAGCGGGAGGGGGTACAATGAGCAGTTCTTC
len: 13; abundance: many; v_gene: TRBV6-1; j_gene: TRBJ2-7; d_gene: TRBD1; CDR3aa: CASSDRGFYEQYF; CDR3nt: TGTGCCAGCAGTGACAGGGGGTTCTACGAGCAGTACTTC
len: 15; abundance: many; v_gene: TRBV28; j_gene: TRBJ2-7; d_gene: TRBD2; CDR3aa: CASSLYAGARYEQYF; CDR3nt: TGTGCCAGCAGTTTATATGCGGGAGCTCGCTACGAGCAGTACTTC
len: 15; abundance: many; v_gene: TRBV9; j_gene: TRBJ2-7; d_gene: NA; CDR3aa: CASSVGGTPSYEQYF; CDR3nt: TGTGCCAGCAGCGTAGGAGGGACACCCTCCTACGAGCAGTACTTC
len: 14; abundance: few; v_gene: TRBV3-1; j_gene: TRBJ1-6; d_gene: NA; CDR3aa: CASSQERFGSPLHF; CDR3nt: TGTGCCAGCAGCCAAGAGAGATTTGGCTCACCCCTCCACTTT
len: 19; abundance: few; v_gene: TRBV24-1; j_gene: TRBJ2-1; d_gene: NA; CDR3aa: CATTYQGFVRGDLYNEQFF; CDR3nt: TGTGCCACCACCTATCAGGGGTTCGTAAGGGGGGACTTATACAATGAGCAGTTCTTC
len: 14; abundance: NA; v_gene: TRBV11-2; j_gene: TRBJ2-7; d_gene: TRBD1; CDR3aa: CASSPQDRDHEQYF; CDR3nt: TGTGCCAGCTCACCTCAGGACAGGGACCACGAGCAGTACTTC
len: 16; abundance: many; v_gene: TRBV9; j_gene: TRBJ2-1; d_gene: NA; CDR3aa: CASSVTSLSSYNEQFF; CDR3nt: TGTGCCAGCAGCGTCACAAGCCTTAGCTCCTACAATGAGCAGTTCTTC
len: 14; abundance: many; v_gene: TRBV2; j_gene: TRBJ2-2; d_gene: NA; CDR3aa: CASKPGVDTGELFF; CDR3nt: TGTGCCAGCAAACCAGGGGTCGACACCGGGGAGCTGTTTTTT
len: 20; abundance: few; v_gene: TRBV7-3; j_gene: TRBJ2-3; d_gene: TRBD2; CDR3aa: CASSFFQGTSGRGATDTQYF; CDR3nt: TGTGCCAGCAGCTTCTTTCAAGGGACTAGCGGGAGGGGGGCCACAGATACGCAGTATTTT
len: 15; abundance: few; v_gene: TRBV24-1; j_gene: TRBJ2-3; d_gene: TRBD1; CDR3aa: CATSDPRQGGYTQYF; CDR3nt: TGTGCCACCAGTGATCCTCGACAGGGGGGATATACGCAGTATTTT
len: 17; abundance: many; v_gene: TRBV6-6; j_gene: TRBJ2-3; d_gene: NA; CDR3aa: CASSYSGAGSSTDTQYF; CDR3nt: TGTGCCAGCAGTTACTCTGGTGCAGGGTCTAGCACAGATACGCAGTATTTT
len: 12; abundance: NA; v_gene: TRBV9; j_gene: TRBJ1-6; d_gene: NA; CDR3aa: CASSVLNSPLHF; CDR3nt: TGTGCCAGCAGCGTCCTAAATTCACCCCTCCACTTT
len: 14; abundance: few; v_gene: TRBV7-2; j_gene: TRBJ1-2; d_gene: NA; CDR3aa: CASSLEGDYYGYTF; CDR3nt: TGTGCCAGCAGCTTAGAAGGGGATTACTATGGCTACACCTTC
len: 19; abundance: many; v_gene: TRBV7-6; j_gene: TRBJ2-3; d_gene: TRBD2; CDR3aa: CASSPGTSGRARGTDTQYF; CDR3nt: TGTGCCAGCAGCCCCGGGACTAGCGGGAGGGCCCGGGGCACAGATACGCAGTATTTT
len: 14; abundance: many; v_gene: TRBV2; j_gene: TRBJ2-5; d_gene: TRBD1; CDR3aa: CASSAGTVQETQYF; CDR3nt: TGTGCCAGCAGTGCCGGGACAGTTCAAGAGACCCAGTACTTC
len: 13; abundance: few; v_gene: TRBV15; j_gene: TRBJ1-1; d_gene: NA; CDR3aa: CATSRDLGDEAFF; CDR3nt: TGTGCCACCAGCAGAGATCTGGGCGATGAAGCTTTCTTT
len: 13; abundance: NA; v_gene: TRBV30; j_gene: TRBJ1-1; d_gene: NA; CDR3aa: CAWSGGGVSEAFF; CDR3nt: TGTGCCTGGAGCGGGGGGGGGGTATCTGAAGCTTTCTTT
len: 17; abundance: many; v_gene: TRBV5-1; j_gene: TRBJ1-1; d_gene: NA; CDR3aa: CASSLVVRGRGNTEAFF; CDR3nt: TGCGCCAGCAGCTTGGTGGTCAGGGGAAGAGGTAACACTGAAGCTTTCTTT
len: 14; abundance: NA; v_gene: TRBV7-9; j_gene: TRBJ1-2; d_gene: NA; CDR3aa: CASSLAAGGGGYTF; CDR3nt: TGTGCCAGCAGCTTAGCGGCCGGGGGCGGTGGCTACACCTTC
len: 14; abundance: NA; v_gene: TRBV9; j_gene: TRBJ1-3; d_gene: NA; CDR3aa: CASSVWGTGNTIYF; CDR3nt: TGTGCCAGCAGCGTATGGGGAACTGGAAACACCATATATTTT
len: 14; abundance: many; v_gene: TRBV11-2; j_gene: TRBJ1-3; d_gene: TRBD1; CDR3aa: CASSRDRGRNTIYF; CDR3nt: TGTGCCAGCAGCCGTGACAGGGGCCGAAACACCATATATTTT
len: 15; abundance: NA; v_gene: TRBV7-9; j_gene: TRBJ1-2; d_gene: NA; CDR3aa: CASSSAGPPDHGYTF; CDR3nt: TGTGCCAGCAGCAGCGCCGGGCCACCCGACCATGGCTACACCTTC
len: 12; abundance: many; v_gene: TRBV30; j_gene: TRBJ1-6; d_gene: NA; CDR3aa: CAWSVPGLPLHF; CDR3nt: TGTGCCTGGAGTGTACCGGGACTTCCCCTCCACTTT
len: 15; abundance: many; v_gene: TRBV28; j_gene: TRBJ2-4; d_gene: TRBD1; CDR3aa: CASLQGARGKNIQYF; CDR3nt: TGTGCCAGCCTACAGGGGGCTCGGGGCAAAAACATTCAGTACTTC
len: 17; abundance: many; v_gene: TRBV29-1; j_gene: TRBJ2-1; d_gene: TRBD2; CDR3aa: CSVVGLAGVGSYNEQFF; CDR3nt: TGCAGCGTTGTGGGACTAGCGGGAGTAGGGTCCTACAATGAGCAGTTCTTC
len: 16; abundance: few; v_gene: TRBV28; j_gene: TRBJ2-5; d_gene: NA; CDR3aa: CASRPPPQQVQETQYF; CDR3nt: TGTGCCAGCAGGCCCCCCCCCCAGCAGGTCCAAGAGACCCAGTACTTC
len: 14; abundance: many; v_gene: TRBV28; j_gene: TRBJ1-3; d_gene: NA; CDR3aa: CASSSGTKGNTIYF; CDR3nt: TGTGCCAGCAGTTCCGGGACAAAAGGAAACACCATATATTTT
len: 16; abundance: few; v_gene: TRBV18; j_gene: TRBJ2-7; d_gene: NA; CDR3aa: CASSPTLGGVGDEQYF; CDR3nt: TGTGCCAGCTCACCTACCCTAGGTGGGGTGGGGGACGAGCAGTACTTC
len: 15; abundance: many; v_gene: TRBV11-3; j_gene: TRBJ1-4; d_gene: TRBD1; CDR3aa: CASSLQGQGDEKLFF; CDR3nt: TGTGCCAGCAGCCTACAGGGACAGGGGGATGAAAAACTGTTTTTT
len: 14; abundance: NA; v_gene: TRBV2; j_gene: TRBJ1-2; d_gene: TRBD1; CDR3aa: CASSVPATGNGYTF; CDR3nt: TGTGCCAGCAGTGTTCCCGCGACAGGGAATGGCTACACCTTC
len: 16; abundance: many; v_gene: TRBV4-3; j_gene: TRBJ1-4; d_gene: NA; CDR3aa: CASSQEGNSPWEKLFF; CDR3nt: TGCGCCAGCAGCCAAGAAGGAAACAGCCCATGGGAAAAACTGTTTTTT
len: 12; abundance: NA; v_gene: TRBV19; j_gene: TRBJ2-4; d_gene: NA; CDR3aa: CASKGVVNIQYF; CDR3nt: TGTGCCAGTAAAGGGGTGGTGAACATTCAGTACTTC
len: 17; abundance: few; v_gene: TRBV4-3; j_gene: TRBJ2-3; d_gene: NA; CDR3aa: CASSQVQQDGYTDTQYF; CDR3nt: TGCGCCAGCAGCCAAGTCCAGCAGGACGGGTACACAGATACGCAGTATTTT
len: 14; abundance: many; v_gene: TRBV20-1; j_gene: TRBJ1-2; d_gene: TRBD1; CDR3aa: CSARNKQGGHGYTF; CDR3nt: TGCAGTGCTAGAAACAAACAGGGGGGGCATGGCTACACCTTC
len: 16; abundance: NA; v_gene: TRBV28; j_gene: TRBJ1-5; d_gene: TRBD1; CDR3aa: CASSSRLRGRDQPQHF; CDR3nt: TGTGCCAGCAGTTCCCGCCTCAGGGGGCGCGATCAGCCCCAGCATTTT